This entry is about one T cell receptor beta chain. This specimen includes other DNA sequences encoding the same CDR3. This entry comes from a study of T cell changes during pregnancy in multiple sclerosis. Measured with immunoSEQ multiplex PCR; TCRdb has only the in-frame clones, and not every one. The sample yields 100,000 or so clones, almost 95% seen once. Trimming cost V 4 bases and J 2 bases, with 5 bases left between them. Germline lookup yields CDR1 SGHRS and CDR2 YFSETQ. This CDR3 is 12 amino acids long. The receptor was isolated from a female donor with multiple sclerosis, enrolled in a pregnancy study. The V and J genes are TRBV5-1 and TRBJ2-3; D call uncertain. Source: peripheral blood, taken before pregnancy. The CDR3, as DNA: TGCGCCAGCAGCCCATCCACAGATACGCAGTATTTT. Its translation: CASSPSTDTQYF.